This is a list of T cell receptor beta chains from one sample in a study of T cells in localized non-small cell lung cancer. Clones were read by immunoSEQ multiplex PCR, and TCRdb kept only the in-frame ones, dropping some. Of tens of thousands of clones detected, about 80% appear once; the ten largest clones hold nearly 5%. Material: PBMCs, obtained before any cancer treatment. These receptors were obtained from a man aged 40 to 69 with stage II lung adenocarcinoma. The CDR3 runs from the conserved cysteine through the conserved F or W. D genes are given only for firm matches. Some rows mark clone size as missing; the rest say once, few, many or name a class of expanded clone.

-	-	TRBV30	TRBJ1-1	TGTGCCTGGAGTGTACATACCGGGTGGTGGTTGAACACTGAAGCTTTCTTT	CAWSVHTGWWLNTEAFF
TRBD1	few	TRBV7-8	TRBJ2-7	TGTGCCAGCAGCTTAGAGGGGGCAGGGGCACGCTACGAGCAGTACTTC	CASSLEGAGARYEQYF
-	few	TRBV15	TRBJ1-4	TGTGCCAGCGCGAGGAAGACTAATGAAAAACTGTTTTTT	CASARKTNEKLFF
-	-	TRBV7-9	TRBJ2-1	TGTGCCAGCAGCCCCGGAAGAGTTTCCTACAATGAGCAGTTCTTC	CASSPGRVSYNEQFF
-	-	TRBV6-1	TRBJ1-2	TGTGCCAGCAGTGTGACAGTTTCTAATGGCTACACCTTC	CASSVTVSNGYTF
TRBD1	-	TRBV6-1	TRBJ1-5	TGTGCCAGCAAGACAGGGGCGAAGAATCAGCCCCAGCATTTT	CASKTGAKNQPQHF
TRBD2	few	TRBV13	TRBJ2-2	TGTGCCAGCAGCAACCCCAGTTGGGGACTAAACACCGGGGAGCTGTTTTTT	CASSNPSWGLNTGELFF
-	-	TRBV21-1	TRBJ1-2	TGTGCCAGCAGCGAAGAGGGACAGGGGGTTGACTATGGCTACACCTTC	CASSEEGQGVDYGYTF
TRBD1	-	TRBV6-1	TRBJ1-1	TGTCACCATGGGATGGGACAGTACACTGAAGCTTTCTTT	CHHGMGQYTEAFF
-	-	TRBV5-5	TRBJ1-2	TGTGCCAGCAGTTCGTACAGGGACGGCTACACCTTC	CASSSYRDGYTF
-	-	TRBV4-3	TRBJ1-3	TGCGCCAGCAGCCAAGAGGTCAGGGTTGCTGGAAACACCATATATTTT	CASSQEVRVAGNTIYF
-	few	TRBV10-3	TRBJ1-1	TGTGCCATCAGAGTGGGGGTAGAGAGCAACACTGAAGCTTTCTTT	CAIRVGVESNTEAFF
TRBD1	-	TRBV25-1	TRBJ1-2	TGTGCCAGCAGTGAAGGAGGACAGGGGCAAAACTATGGCTACACCTTC	CASSEGGQGQNYGYTF
-	few	TRBV9	TRBJ2-2	TGTGCCAGCAGCGTTTCCGGGACGCGGAACACCGGGGAGCTGTTTTTT	CASSVSGTRNTGELFF
TRBD1	-	TRBV11-2	TRBJ2-6	TGTGCCAGCAGCTCTTACTCCGGGACAGCTCACGGGGCCAACGTCCTGACTTTC	CASSSYSGTAHGANVLTF
-	few	TRBV11-2	TRBJ2-2	TGTGCCAGCAGCCGTCTCGGGGGGGAGCTGTTTTTT	CASSRLGGELFF
-	-	TRBV5-1	TRBJ1-4	TGCGCCAGCAGCTTGGCCTCAACTAATGAAAAACTGTTTTTT	CASSLASTNEKLFF
-	-	TRBV11-3	TRBJ1-1	TGTGCCAGCAGCTTAGGTATGTCACAGAACACTGAAGCTTTCTTT	CASSLGMSQNTEAFF
-	-	TRBV10-3	TRBJ2-2	TGTGCCATCAGTGAAAAGGTCGGCACCGGGGAGCTGTTTTTT	CAISEKVGTGELFF